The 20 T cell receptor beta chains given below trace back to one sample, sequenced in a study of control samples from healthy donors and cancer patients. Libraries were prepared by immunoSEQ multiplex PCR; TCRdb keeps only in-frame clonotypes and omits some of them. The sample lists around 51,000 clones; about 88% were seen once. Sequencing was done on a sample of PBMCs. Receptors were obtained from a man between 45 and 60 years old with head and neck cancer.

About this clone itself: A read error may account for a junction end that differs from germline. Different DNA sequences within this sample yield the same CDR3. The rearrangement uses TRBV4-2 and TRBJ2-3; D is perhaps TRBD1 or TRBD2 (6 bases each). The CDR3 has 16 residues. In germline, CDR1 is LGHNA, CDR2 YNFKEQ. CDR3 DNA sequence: TGTGCCAGCAGCCTCACTCCGGGGGCTGGCACGGATACGCAGTATTTT. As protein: CASSLTPGAGTDTQYF.

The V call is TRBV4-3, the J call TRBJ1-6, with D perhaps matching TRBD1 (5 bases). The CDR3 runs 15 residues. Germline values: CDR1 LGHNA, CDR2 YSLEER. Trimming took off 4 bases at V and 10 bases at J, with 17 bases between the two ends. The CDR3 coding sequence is TGCGCCAGCAGCCGAGAGACAGATAGCCTCTCACCCCTCCACTTT. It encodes CASSRETDSLSPLHF.

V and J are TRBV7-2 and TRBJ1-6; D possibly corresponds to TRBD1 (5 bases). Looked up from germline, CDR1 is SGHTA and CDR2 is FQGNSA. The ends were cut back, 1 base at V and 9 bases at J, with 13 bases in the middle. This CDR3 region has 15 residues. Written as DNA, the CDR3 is TGTGCCAGCAGCTTAGGAGGGGAATACGGTTCACCCCTCCACTTT. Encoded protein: CASSLGGEYGSPLHF.

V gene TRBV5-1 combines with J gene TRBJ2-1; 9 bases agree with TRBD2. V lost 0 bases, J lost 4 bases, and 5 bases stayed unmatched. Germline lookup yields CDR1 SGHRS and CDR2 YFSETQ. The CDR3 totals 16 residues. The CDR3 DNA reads TGCGCCAGCAGCTTGGGCGCTAGCGGGGCGTACAATGAGCAGTTCTTC. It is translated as CASSLGASGAYNEQFF.

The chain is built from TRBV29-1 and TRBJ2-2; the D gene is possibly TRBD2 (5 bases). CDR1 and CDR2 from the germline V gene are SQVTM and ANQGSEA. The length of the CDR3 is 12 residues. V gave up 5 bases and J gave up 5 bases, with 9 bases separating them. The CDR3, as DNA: TGCAGCGTTTCCCAGCGGACCGGGGAGCTGTTTTTT. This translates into CSVSQRTGELFF.

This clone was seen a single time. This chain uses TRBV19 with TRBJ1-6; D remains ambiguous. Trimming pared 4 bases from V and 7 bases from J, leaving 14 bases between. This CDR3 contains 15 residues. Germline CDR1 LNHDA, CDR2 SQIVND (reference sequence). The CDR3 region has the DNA TGTGCCAGTAGTACCGCCGGCGCCGAGAATTCACCCCTCCACTTT. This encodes CASSTAGAENSPLHF.

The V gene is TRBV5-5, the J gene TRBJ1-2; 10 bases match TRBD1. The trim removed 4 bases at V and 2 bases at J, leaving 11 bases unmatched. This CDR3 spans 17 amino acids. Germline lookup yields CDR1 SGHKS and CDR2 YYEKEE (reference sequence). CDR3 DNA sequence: TGTGCCAGCAGCACCGGGACAGGGGCCAAAAACAACTATGGCTACACCTTC. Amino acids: CASSTGTGAKNNYGYTF.

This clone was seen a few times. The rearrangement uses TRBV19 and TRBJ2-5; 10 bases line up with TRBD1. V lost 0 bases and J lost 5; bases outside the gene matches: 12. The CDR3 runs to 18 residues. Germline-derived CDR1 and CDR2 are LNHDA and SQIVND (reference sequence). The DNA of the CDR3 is TGTGCCAGTAGTATAGATCCAGTGCCGACAGGGGGCGCGGAGACCCAGTACTTC. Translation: CASSIDPVPTGGAETQYF. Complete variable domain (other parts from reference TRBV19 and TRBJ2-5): DGGITQSPKYLFRKEGQNVTLSCEQNLNHDAMYWYRQDPGQGLRLIYYSQIVNDFQKGDIAEGYSVSREKKESFPLTVTSAQKNPTAFYLCASSIDPVPTGGAETQYFGPGTRLLVL.

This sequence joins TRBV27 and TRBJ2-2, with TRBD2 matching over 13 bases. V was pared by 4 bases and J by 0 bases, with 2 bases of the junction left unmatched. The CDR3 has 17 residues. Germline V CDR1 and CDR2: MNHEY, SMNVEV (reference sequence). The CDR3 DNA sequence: TGTGCCAGCAGTTGGACTAGCGGGAGCGCGAACACCGGGGAGCTGTTTTTT. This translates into CASSWTSGSANTGELFF.

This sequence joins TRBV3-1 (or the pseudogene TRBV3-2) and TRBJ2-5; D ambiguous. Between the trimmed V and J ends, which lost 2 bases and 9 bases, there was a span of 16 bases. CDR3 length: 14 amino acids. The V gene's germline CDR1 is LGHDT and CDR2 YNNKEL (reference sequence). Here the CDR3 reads CASSQFAVSLAQYF. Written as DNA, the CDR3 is TGTGCCAGCAGCCAATTCGCGGTATCCTTGGCCCAGTACTTC.

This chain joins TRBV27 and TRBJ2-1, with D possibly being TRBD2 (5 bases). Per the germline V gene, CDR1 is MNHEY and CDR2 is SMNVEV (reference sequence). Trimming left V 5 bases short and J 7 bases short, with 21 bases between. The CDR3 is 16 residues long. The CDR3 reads CASSKSNGLLQNEQFF. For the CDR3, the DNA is TGTGCCAGCAGTAAAAGCAACGGACTCCTCCAGAATGAGCAGTTCTTC.

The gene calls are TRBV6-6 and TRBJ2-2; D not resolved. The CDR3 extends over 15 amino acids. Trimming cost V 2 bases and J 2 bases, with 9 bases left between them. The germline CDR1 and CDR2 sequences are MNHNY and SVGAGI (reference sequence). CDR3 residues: CASSYALSNTGELFF. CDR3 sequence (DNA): TGTGCCAGCAGTTACGCGCTTTCCAACACCGGGGAGCTGTTTTTT.

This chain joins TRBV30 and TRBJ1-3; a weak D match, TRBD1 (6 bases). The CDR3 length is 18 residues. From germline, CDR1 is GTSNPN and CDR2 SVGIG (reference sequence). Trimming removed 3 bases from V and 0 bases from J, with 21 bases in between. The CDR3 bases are TGTGCCTGGAGCGCCCTATCATCATACAGGGCCTCTGGAAACACCATATATTTT. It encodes CAWSALSSYRASGNTIYF.

The CDR3 is CASRGRGPATGELFF. As DNA, the CDR3 is TGTGCCAGCCGTGGGCGGGGGCCCGCGACCGGGGAGCTGTTTTTT. The chain uses TRBV7-9 and TRBJ2-2; a weak D match, TRBD2 (7 bases). The V and J ends lost 8 bases and 5 bases respectively, with 18 bases between them. CDR3 length equals 15 residues. In germline, CDR1 is SEHNR, CDR2 FQNEAQ (reference sequence).

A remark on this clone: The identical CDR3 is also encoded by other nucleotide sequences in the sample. CDR3 region: CASSGGGGRNTGELFF. Here the CDR3 DNA reads TGTGCCAGCAGCGGTGGTGGGGGGCGGAACACCGGGGAGCTGTTTTTT. The chain joins TRBV21-1 to TRBJ2-2. TRBV21-1 is listed as a pseudogene. CDR3 length: 16 residues.

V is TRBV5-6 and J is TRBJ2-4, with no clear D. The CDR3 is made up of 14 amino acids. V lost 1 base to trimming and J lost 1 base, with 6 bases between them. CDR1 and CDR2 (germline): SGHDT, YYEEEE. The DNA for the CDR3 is TGTGCCAGCAGCTTGTATGGGGCCAAAAACATTCAGTACTTC. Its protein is CASSLYGAKNIQYF.

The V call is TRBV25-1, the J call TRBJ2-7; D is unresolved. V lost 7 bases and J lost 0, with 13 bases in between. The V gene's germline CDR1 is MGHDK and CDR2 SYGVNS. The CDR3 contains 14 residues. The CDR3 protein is CASTDRVGSYEQYF. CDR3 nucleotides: TGTGCCAGCACCGATCGGGTCGGCTCCTACGAGCAGTACTTC.

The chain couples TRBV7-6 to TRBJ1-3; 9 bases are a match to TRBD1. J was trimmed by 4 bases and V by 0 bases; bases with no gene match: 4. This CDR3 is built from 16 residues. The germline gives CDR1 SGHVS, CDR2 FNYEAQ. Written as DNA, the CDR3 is TGTGCCAGCAGCTTAGCGGGACAGGGATACGGAAACACCATATATTTT. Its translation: CASSLAGQGYGNTIYF.

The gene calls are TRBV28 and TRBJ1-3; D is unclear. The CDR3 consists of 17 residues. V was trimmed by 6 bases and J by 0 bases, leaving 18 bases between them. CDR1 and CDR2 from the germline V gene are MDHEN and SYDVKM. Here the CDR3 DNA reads TGTGCCAGCAGCCCCCATACGGGCAAGAGCTCTGGAAACACCATATATTTT. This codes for CASSPHTGKSSGNTIYF.

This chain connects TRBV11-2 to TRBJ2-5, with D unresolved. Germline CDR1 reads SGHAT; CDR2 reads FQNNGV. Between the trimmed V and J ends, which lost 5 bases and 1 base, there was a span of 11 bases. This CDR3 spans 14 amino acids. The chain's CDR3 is CASSIPGSQETQYF. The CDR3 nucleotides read TGTGCCAGCAGCATCCCCGGGTCCCAAGAGACCCAGTACTTC. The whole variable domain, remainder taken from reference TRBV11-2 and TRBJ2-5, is EAGVAQSPRYKIIEKRQSVAFWCNPISGHATLYWYQQILGQGPKLLIQFQNNGVVDDSQLPKDRFSAERLKGVDSTLKIQPAKLEDSAVYLCASSIPGSQETQYFGPGTRLLVL.